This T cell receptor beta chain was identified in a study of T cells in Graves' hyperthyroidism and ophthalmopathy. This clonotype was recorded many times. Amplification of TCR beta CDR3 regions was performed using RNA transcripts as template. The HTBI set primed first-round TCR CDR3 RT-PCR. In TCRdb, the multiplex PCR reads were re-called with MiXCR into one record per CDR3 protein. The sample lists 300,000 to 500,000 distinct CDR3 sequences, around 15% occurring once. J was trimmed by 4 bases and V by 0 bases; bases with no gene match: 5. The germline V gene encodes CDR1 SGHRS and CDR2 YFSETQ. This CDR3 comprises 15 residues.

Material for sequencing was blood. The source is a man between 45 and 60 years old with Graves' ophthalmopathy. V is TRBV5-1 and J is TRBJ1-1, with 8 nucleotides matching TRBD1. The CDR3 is CASSLDTGGRTEAFF. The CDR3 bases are TGCGCCAGCAGCTTGGATACAGGGGGACGCACTGAAGCTTTCTTT.